One and the same sample provided the 22 T cell receptor beta chains below, sequenced in a study of T cells after yellow fever vaccination. Each CDR3 protein gets one entry after TCRdb re-called the 5' RACE reads with MiXCR. The data contain over 110,000 distinct CDR3 sequences, 6.5% to 8.5% of them singletons. Sequenced material: CD4+ T cells sorted from PBMCs, taken 5 days after the yellow fever booster vaccination. The receptor set was obtained from a man in his thirties or forties who received the YFV17D yellow fever vaccine.

Notes on this clonotype: A much larger clone lies a single base off, so this may be a read error. This chain links TRBV9 with TRBJ2-2, with a possible D match to TRBD2 (6 bases). The germline V gene encodes CDR1 SGDLS and CDR2 YYNGEE. This CDR3 is built from 16 residues. The V and J ends lost 1 base and 3 bases respectively, with 13 bases between them. CDR3 protein: CASSVTREIDTGELFF. CDR3 bases: TGTGCCAGCAGCGTAACACGGGAGATAGACACCGGGGAGCTGTTTTTT.

The sample holds many counts of this clonotype. The V call is TRBV3-1, the J call TRBJ2-5; tentative D call: TRBD1 (6 bases). There are 16 residues in the CDR3. The germline gives CDR1 LGHDT, CDR2 YNNKEL (reference sequence). Between the trimmed V and J ends, which lost 4 bases and 1 base, there was a span of 16 bases. CDR3 coding DNA: TGTGCCAGCAGCCCGCAGACGACAGGACCCCAAGAGACCCAGTACTTC. Translating it yields CASSPQTTGPQETQYF.

The chain employs TRBV4-1 and TRBJ2-1; the match to TRBD1 covers 9 bases. Per the germline V gene, CDR1 is MGHRA and CDR2 is YSYEKL. The length of the CDR3 is 12 residues. The J segment lost 16 bases and the V segment lost 6 bases, leaving 10 bases of the junction unmatched. This CDR3 reads CASSLPGQGIFF. The CDR3 DNA sequence: TGCGCCAGCAGTCTCCCGGGACAGGGAATTTTCTTC.

There are many counts of this clonotype. This rearrangement joins TRBV7-2 to TRBJ1-2, with 9 bases identical to TRBD1. Germline-derived CDR1 and CDR2 are SGHTA and FQGNSA. V lost 5 bases, J lost 6 bases, and 7 bases stayed unmatched. This CDR3 contains 14 residues. CDR3 amino acids: CASSPRGQGHGYTF. Here the CDR3 DNA reads TGTGCCAGCAGCCCCAGGGGACAGGGTCATGGCTACACCTTC.

This clonotype was seen at least ten times. The rearrangement links TRBV20-1 to TRBJ2-1; 11 positions agree with TRBD2. V was pared by 6 bases and J by 8 bases, with 9 bases of the junction left unmatched. The CDR3 runs 14 residues. CDR1 and CDR2 from the germline V gene are DFQATT and SNEGSKA (reference sequence). CDR3 in DNA: TGCAGTGCGGGGACTAGCGGCGCCAGGTATGAGCAGTTCTTC. Protein: CSAGTSGARYEQFF.

This clonotype was seen many times. The chain is built from TRBV10-3 and TRBJ2-2; possible D gene TRBD2, 5 bases. The V end was cut by 6 bases, the J end by 2 bases, with 10 bases between. The CDR3 sequence is 14 residues long. Germline V gene data show CDR1 as ENHRY and CDR2 as SYGVKD. The CDR3 protein is CAISTGINTGELFF. The CDR3 nucleotides read TGTGCCATCAGCACCGGGATAAACACCGGGGAGCTGTTTTTT.

This clonotype was picked up many times. The V and J genes are TRBV6-2 or TRBV6-3 and TRBJ1-1, with a tentative D call TRBD1 (5 bases). Looked up from germline, CDR1 is MNHEY and CDR2 is SVGEGT. The CDR3 spans 14 residues. Trimming left V 0 bases short and J 4 bases short, with 9 bases between. The chain's CDR3 is CASSYSWDGTEAFF. CDR3 DNA sequence: TGTGCCAGCAGTTACTCGTGGGACGGCACTGAAGCTTTCTTT.

This clonotype was counted ten times or more. The chain has TRBV18 and TRBJ2-3; D remains unclear. The length of the CDR3 is 12 residues. Germline CDR1 KGHSH, CDR2 LQKENI. Deletions cut 8 bases from V and 4 bases from J, with 10 bases between. The CDR3 nucleotides read TGTGCCAGCATCGGATCCGCAGATACGCAGTATTTT. Residues: CASIGSADTQYF.

This clonotype has ten or more counts. V and J are TRBV29-1 and TRBJ2-2; 12 bases fit TRBD2. This CDR3 is 17 amino acids long. CDR1 SQVTM and CDR2 ANQGSEA come from the germline V gene. V lost 6 bases, J lost 8 bases, and 16 bases stayed unmatched. The CDR3 sequence is CSVLTPRLAGVRGELFF. The CDR3 nucleotides read TGCAGCGTCCTTACGCCCCGACTAGCGGGAGTAAGGGGGGAGCTGTTTTTT.

This clonotype was seen at least ten times. The rearrangement joins TRBV9 to TRBJ1-6; tentative D call: TRBD1 (6 bases). Germline loops: CDR1 SGDLS, CDR2 YYNGEE. This CDR3 comprises 16 residues. Trimming took 4 bases from V and 6 from J, leaving 17 bases between them. The DNA of the CDR3 is TGTGCCAGCAGCCAAGGAATAGGGGGACTTAATTCACCCCTCCACTTT. Its translation is CASSQGIGGLNSPLHF.

This clonotype was seen repeatedly, ten times or more. V usage is TRBV12-3 or TRBV12-4 and J usage is TRBJ2-1; TRBD2 might be the D (6 bases). The CDR3 covers 13 residues. CDR3 amino acids: CVSLGEAYNEQFF. In nucleotides, the CDR3 is TGTGTCTCGTTAGGGGAGGCTTACAATGAGCAGTTCTTC.

Many counts were recorded for this clonotype. Mismatch with germline at one junction end may stem from a read error. The J gene is TRBJ2-4, the V gene TRBV9; D is perhaps TRBD2 (5 bases). This CDR3 comprises 14 residues. Germline V gives CDR1 SGDLS, CDR2 YYNGEE. The CDR3 DNA follows: TGTGCCAGCAGCTCCCACCCGGACTTACCTAAATTGAACTTC. Encoded protein: CASSSHPDLPKLNF.

Worth noting for this clonotype: A read error may be the cause here, since a much bigger clone is one base away. This chain joins TRBV12-3 or TRBV12-4 and TRBJ2-2; tentatively, D is TRBD2 (5 bases). The CDR3 runs to 14 residues. This CDR3 reads CASSFQAVTGELLF. CDR3 DNA: TGTGCCAGCAGTTTTCAGGCAGTAACCGGGGAGCTGCTTTTT.

This clonotype was counted at least ten times. J is TRBJ2-7 and V is TRBV7-2, with D possibly being TRBD2 (6 bases). The CDR3 is 13 amino acids. Germline CDR1 reads SGHTA; CDR2 reads FQGNSA. The V end lost 5 bases, the J end lost 0 bases, and 8 bases lay between the germline ends. The CDR3 loop reads CASSRDSSYEQYF. The CDR3 DNA is TGTGCCAGCAGCCGGGACTCCTCCTACGAGCAGTACTTC. The complete variable domain, with remaining parts taken from reference TRBV7-2 and TRBJ2-7, reads GAGVSQSPSNKVTEKGKDVELRCDPISGHTALYWYRQSLGQGLEFLIYFQGNSAPDKSGLPSDRFSAERTGGSVSTLTIQRTQQEDSAVYLCASSRDSSYEQYFGPGTRLTVT.

This clonotype came up a few times. The V and J genes are TRBV19 and TRBJ2-3; 11 positions match TRBD2. The length of the CDR3 is 17 residues. The trim removed 7 bases at V and 2 bases at J, leaving 11 bases unmatched. Germline V gene data show CDR1 as LNHDA and CDR2 as SQIVND (reference sequence). The CDR3 region has the DNA TGTGCCAGTAAATCTCTAGCGGGAGGACAGATCACAGATACGCAGTATTTT. It codes for CASKSLAGGQITDTQYF.

This clonotype has at least ten counts. The chain carries TRBV12-3 or TRBV12-4 and TRBJ1-2; 7 bases match TRBD1. This CDR3 has 13 amino acids. The junction had 7 bases not matched to a gene; V was cut back by 6 bases and J by 6 bases. Here the CDR3 reads CASSPGGEDGYTF. DNA of the CDR3: TGTGCCAGCAGCCCAGGGGGGGAGGATGGCTACACCTTC.

This clonotype was found a few times. The J gene is TRBJ2-1, the V gene TRBV7-3; D possibly corresponds to TRBD2 (6 bases). Germline values: CDR1 SGHTA, CDR2 FQGTGA. The CDR3 contains 16 residues. V lost 1 base to trimming and J lost 6 bases, with 16 bases between them. This CDR3 is CASSLNRAGSINEQFF. CDR3 nucleotide sequence: TGTGCCAGCAGCTTAAATCGAGCGGGTTCGATCAATGAGCAGTTCTTC.

This clonotype has at least ten counts. The chain has TRBV20-1 and TRBJ2-7; D is undetermined. This CDR3 comprises 15 residues. Looked up from germline, CDR1 is DFQATT and CDR2 is SNEGSKA (reference sequence). Trimming cost V 0 bases and J 3 bases, with 15 bases left between them. The CDR3 sequence is CSARDQRRGDYEQYF. In nucleotides, the CDR3 is TGCAGTGCTAGAGATCAACGGAGAGGCGACTACGAGCAGTACTTC.

This clonotype was seen at least ten times. The rearrangement joins TRBV5-1 to TRBJ1-4; D not resolved. The CDR3 runs 13 residues. Germline CDR1 reads SGHRS; CDR2 reads YFSETQ. The germline V and J ends were trimmed by 1 base and 3 bases, with 4 bases remaining between them. The CDR3 here is CASSLFSNEKLFF. CDR3 sequence (DNA): TGCGCCAGCAGCTTGTTCTCTAATGAAAAACTGTTTTTT.

There are many counts of this clonotype. The chain employs TRBV7-8 and TRBJ2-1; 9 bases are a match to TRBD1. The CDR3 extends over 13 amino acids. Losses at the gene ends were 3 bases for V and 8 bases for J; bases not matched to a gene: 2. CDR1 and CDR2 (germline): SGHVS, FQNEAQ. CDR3 sequence reads: CASSLDRGDEQFF. For the CDR3, the DNA is TGTGCCAGCAGCTTGGACAGGGGCGATGAGCAGTTCTTC.

This clonotype was seen a few times. This rearrangement joins TRBV6-1 to TRBJ2-1, with 8 bases identical to TRBD1. The CDR3 has 12 residues. V lost 11 bases to trimming and J lost 3 bases; unmatched junction nucleotides: 3. The V gene's germline CDR1 is MNHNS and CDR2 SASEGT. The CDR3 region is CAAGGDYNEQFF. The CDR3 nucleotides read TGTGCCGCAGGGGGCGACTACAATGAGCAGTTCTTC.

This clonotype was seen repeatedly, ten times or more. At one end the junction does not follow the germline gene, possibly because of a read error. V is TRBV7-7 and J is TRBJ2-1, with 9 positions matching TRBD2. CDR1 is SSHAT and CDR2 is FNYEAQ in the germline V gene (reference sequence). This CDR3 has 16 amino acids. The CDR3 bases are TGTGCTAGCAGCTTAGGGGGTAGCGGGAGCTACAATGAGCAGTTCTTC. Its protein is CASSLGGSGSYNEQFF.